The clone carrying this T cell receptor beta chain was recorded a few times. RNA transcripts served as template for amplifying TCR beta CDR3 sequences. Following a first-round RT-PCR that used HTBI primers, a second-round multiplex PCR was carried out. TCRdb called the multiplex PCR reads again in MiXCR, with one record for every CDR3 protein. The profile shows some 380,000 distinct CDR3 sequences, 15% to 19% of them singletons. The sample is drawn from a study of Graves' ophthalmopathy and Graves' hyperthyroidism. CDR1 is SNHLY, CDR2 FYNNEI, per germline. V lost 3 bases, J lost 6 bases, and 15 bases lay in between. The CDR3 spans 14 residues. If no ophthalmopathy appeared within 18 months of follow-up, hyperthyroidism was termed stable. Fresh peripheral blood (10 ml) yielded the PBMCs.

This chain joins TRBV2 and TRBJ2-7, with D perhaps TRBD1 (6 bases). Sequenced material: peripheral blood. The TCR comes from a woman between 18 and 29 years old with stable Graves' hyperthyroidism. CDR3: CASSDGSGDTEQYF. The CDR3 DNA reads TGTGCCAGCAGTGACGGATCAGGGGATACCGAGCAGTACTTC. The full variable domain, completed using reference TRBV2 and TRBJ2-7, is EPEVTQTPSHQVTQMGQEVILRCVPISNHLYFYWYRQILGQKVEFLVSFYNNEISEKSEIFDDQFSVERPDGSNFTLKIRSTKLEDSAMYFCASSDGSGDTEQYFGPGTRLTVT.